Listed below are T cell receptor beta chains from one sample, sequenced in a study of PD-1 blockade in classical Hodgkin lymphoma. Sequencing was performed with immunoSEQ multiplex PCR; in TCRdb, only in-frame clones are kept and a portion is missing. This table has 96,000 or so clones, about 93% appearing once. The specimen comprised peripheral blood mononuclear cells (PBMCs), sampled before the fourth cycle of nivolumab. Receptors were obtained from a human donor with classical Hodgkin lymphoma. Both conserved end residues are part of each CDR3. D genes are given only for firm matches. Some rows mark clone size as missing; the rest say once, few, many or name a class of expanded clone.

J gene: TRBJ1-2; D gene: -; V gene: TRBV7-3; clone size: -; CDR3 DNA: TGTGCCAGCAGCCGCGCACCGACTAACTATGGCTACACCTTC; CDR3 protein: CASSRAPTNYGYTF
J gene: TRBJ2-5; D gene: -; V gene: TRBV5-6; clone size: -; CDR3 DNA: TGTGCCAGCAGCTTTCCCGGGGCACAAGAGACCCAGTACTTC; CDR3 protein: CASSFPGAQETQYF
J gene: TRBJ1-2; D gene: -; V gene: TRBV9; clone size: -; CDR3 DNA: TGTGCCAGCAGCGTAGGGCCCCCAGGGGTGTCGGCGGGCTACACCTTC; CDR3 protein: CASSVGPPGVSAGYTF
J gene: TRBJ2-7; D gene: -; V gene: TRBV28; clone size: -; CDR3 DNA: TGTGCCAGCAGTTTCCGATCCCCGGGGAACGAGCAGTACTTC; CDR3 protein: CASSFRSPGNEQYF
J gene: TRBJ2-1; D gene: TRBD1; V gene: TRBV10-3; clone size: -; CDR3 DNA: TGTGCCATCAGAAGTATGACAGGGAGAGGGTCTTACAATGAGCAGTTCTTC; CDR3 protein: CAIRSMTGRGSYNEQFF
J gene: TRBJ2-1; D gene: -; V gene: TRBV7-8; clone size: -; CDR3 DNA: TGTGCCAGCATCCCGGCGTCGAGCTCCTACAATGAGCAGTTCTTC; CDR3 protein: CASIPASSSYNEQFF
J gene: TRBJ2-7; D gene: -; V gene: TRBV4-1; clone size: -; CDR3 DNA: TGCGCCAGCAGCCAAGGGGCAGGGAAGACCTACGAGCAGTACTTC; CDR3 protein: CASSQGAGKTYEQYF
J gene: TRBJ2-7; D gene: TRBD2; V gene: TRBV5-4; clone size: -; CDR3 DNA: TGTGCCAGCAGCTTGGAAGCTAGCGGGTGGGTTGGGGCCTACGAGCAGTACTTC; CDR3 protein: CASSLEASGWVGAYEQYF
J gene: TRBJ2-5; D gene: -; V gene: TRBV7-9; clone size: once; CDR3 DNA: TGTGCCAGCAGTTACGTAAGGCCGATAGAGACCCAGTACTTC; CDR3 protein: CASSYVRPIETQYF
J gene: TRBJ1-2; D gene: -; V gene: TRBV18; clone size: -; CDR3 DNA: TGTGCCAGCTCACCCCTTTCGACAGCTTACGGTGGCTACACCTTC; CDR3 protein: CASSPLSTAYGGYTF
J gene: TRBJ1-1; D gene: -; V gene: TRBV27; clone size: once; CDR3 DNA: TGTGCCAGCAGTTTTGGGCGGATGAACACTGAAGCTTTCTTT; CDR3 protein: CASSFGRMNTEAFF
J gene: TRBJ2-7; D gene: TRBD1; V gene: TRBV28; clone size: -; CDR3 DNA: TGTGCCAGCAGTTCCCCCGGGACAGGGGGTTTCGAGCAGTACTTC; CDR3 protein: CASSSPGTGGFEQYF
J gene: TRBJ2-7; D gene: -; V gene: TRBV18; clone size: -; CDR3 DNA: TGTGCCAGCTCACCGGGTAGCGGCGAGCAGTACTTC; CDR3 protein: CASSPGSGEQYF
J gene: TRBJ1-2; D gene: TRBD1; V gene: TRBV6-5; clone size: few; CDR3 DNA: TGTGCCAGCAGTGCCAACCCCCAGGGGGCCCATGGCTACACCTTC; CDR3 protein: CASSANPQGAHGYTF
J gene: TRBJ1-2; D gene: -; V gene: TRBV29-1; clone size: -; CDR3 DNA: TGCAGCGTTGAGGGCTACACCTTC; CDR3 protein: CSVEGYTF
J gene: TRBJ2-2; D gene: TRBD1; V gene: TRBV9; clone size: -; CDR3 DNA: TGTGCCAGCAGCCCCTGGGGGACAGGGAACACCGGGGAGCTGTTTTTT; CDR3 protein: CASSPWGTGNTGELFF
J gene: TRBJ2-7; D gene: TRBD1; V gene: TRBV9; clone size: -; CDR3 DNA: TGTGCCAGCAGCCGAGACGGGACAGTCTCCTACGAGCAGTACTTC; CDR3 protein: CASSRDGTVSYEQYF
J gene: TRBJ2-1; D gene: -; V gene: TRBV7-2; clone size: -; CDR3 DNA: TGTGCCAGCAGCTTAGATTCCGGCCTATCCTACAATGAGCAGTTCTTC; CDR3 protein: CASSLDSGLSYNEQFF
J gene: TRBJ2-4; D gene: -; V gene: TRBV11-2; clone size: -; CDR3 DNA: TGTGCCAGCGGCTCCAAGAACATTCAGTACTTC; CDR3 protein: CASGSKNIQYF
J gene: TRBJ2-3; D gene: -; V gene: TRBV7-9; clone size: -; CDR3 DNA: TGTGCCAGCAGCCGACCCGAGGCAGATACGCAGTATTTT; CDR3 protein: CASSRPEADTQYF
J gene: TRBJ1-1; D gene: TRBD1; V gene: TRBV11-2; clone size: -; CDR3 DNA: TGTGCCAGCAGCTTAGTGGACAGGGCCACTGAAGCTTTCTTT; CDR3 protein: CASSLVDRATEAFF
J gene: TRBJ2-3; D gene: -; V gene: TRBV2; clone size: -; CDR3 DNA: TGTGCCAGCAGCCCAGGGGGCACAGATACGCAGTATTTT; CDR3 protein: CASSPGGTDTQYF
J gene: TRBJ1-5; D gene: -; V gene: TRBV11-2; clone size: -; CDR3 DNA: TGTGCCAGCAGTAATACACAGGGCCCAAATCAGCCCCAGCATTTT; CDR3 protein: CASSNTQGPNQPQHF
J gene: TRBJ1-5; D gene: TRBD1; V gene: TRBV28; clone size: -; CDR3 DNA: TGTGCCAGCAGCGCCTGGGGCAGGGGGAGCCAGCCCCAGCATTTT; CDR3 protein: CASSAWGRGSQPQHF
J gene: TRBJ2-3; D gene: TRBD2; V gene: TRBV6-1; clone size: -; CDR3 DNA: TGTGCCAGCAGTCCACTAGCGTCTAGCACAGATACGCAGTATTTT; CDR3 protein: CASSPLASSTDTQYF
J gene: TRBJ1-4; D gene: -; V gene: TRBV28; clone size: -; CDR3 DNA: TGTGCCAGCAGTCCTCTGACAGAAACAAGGGAGAATGAAAAACTGTTTTTT; CDR3 protein: CASSPLTETRENEKLFF
J gene: TRBJ2-1; D gene: -; V gene: TRBV19; clone size: -; CDR3 DNA: TGTGCCAGTAACCCTACGTCGGGAAGGACATCCTACAATGAGCAGTTCTTC; CDR3 protein: CASNPTSGRTSYNEQFF
J gene: TRBJ2-1; D gene: -; V gene: TRBV5-1; clone size: -; CDR3 DNA: TGCGCCAGCAGCTTGGTCGCTTCCTACAATGAGCAGTTCTTC; CDR3 protein: CASSLVASYNEQFF
J gene: TRBJ2-3; D gene: -; V gene: TRBV28; clone size: -; CDR3 DNA: TGTGCCAGCAGCGAACAGGGAGGGAGCACAGATACGCAGTATTTT; CDR3 protein: CASSEQGGSTDTQYF
J gene: TRBJ2-7; D gene: TRBD2; V gene: TRBV5-1; clone size: -; CDR3 DNA: TGCGCCAGCAGCTGGGGTGGGGGAGGGAACTACGAGCAGTACTTC; CDR3 protein: CASSWGGGGNYEQYF
J gene: TRBJ2-1; D gene: -; V gene: TRBV6-4; clone size: -; CDR3 DNA: TGTGCCAGCAGCTCACTAGCTGAGAACTACAATGAGCAGTTCTTC; CDR3 protein: CASSSLAENYNEQFF
J gene: TRBJ2-7; D gene: -; V gene: TRBV6-5; clone size: -; CDR3 DNA: TGTGCCAGCAGTTACTCGGGCAGGCCGGGGTACGAGCAGTACTTC; CDR3 protein: CASSYSGRPGYEQYF
J gene: TRBJ2-1; D gene: -; V gene: TRBV20-1; clone size: -; CDR3 DNA: TGCAGTGCAAATCAGGGGAATGAGCAGTTCTTC; CDR3 protein: CSANQGNEQFF
J gene: TRBJ2-7; D gene: -; V gene: TRBV6-1; clone size: -; CDR3 DNA: TGTGCCAGCTCCGGGCTATCCTACGAGCAGTACTTC; CDR3 protein: CASSGLSYEQYF
J gene: TRBJ2-1; D gene: -; V gene: TRBV5-6; clone size: -; CDR3 DNA: TGTGCCAGCAGCTACACCGTTAGAAGGGCCTTAGATTACAATGAGCAGTTCTTC; CDR3 protein: CASSYTVRRALDYNEQFF
J gene: TRBJ2-1; D gene: -; V gene: TRBV29-1; clone size: -; CDR3 DNA: TGCAGCGTTGGGGCCCCCAGCCCGATCACGATAGCAGGAGGGCAGGGAAGCGAGTTCTTC; CDR3 protein: CSVGAPSPITIAGGQGSEFF